These 26 T cell receptor beta chains share one sample of origin, sequenced in a study of T cells after somatic rescue of genetic block. TCRdb's copy holds only in-frame clones and misses some; the assay was immunoSEQ multiplex PCR. The table records 55,000 to 70,000 clones, about 90% of them present only once. Sequencing was performed on peripheral blood mononuclear cells (PBMCs). The receptors come from a middle-aged man.

V is TRBV10-3 and J is TRBJ2-3; 7 nucleotides align to TRBD2. The junction had 6 bases not matched to a gene; V was cut back by 0 bases and J by 3 bases. This CDR3 region has 16 residues. Germline V gene lookup returns CDR1 ENHRY and CDR2 SYGVKD. The CDR3 DNA follows: TGTGCCATCAGTGAGTCAGTGGTCGGGGGGACAGATACGCAGTATTTT. It translates to CAISESVVGGTDTQYF.

Here the CDR3 DNA reads TGTGCCAGCAGCTTAACGGGACAGGGTCTAGGTACGCAGTATTTT. Protein: CASSLTGQGLGTQYF. The chain joins TRBV7-3 to TRBJ2-3; 9 positions match TRBD1. This CDR3 spans 15 amino acids. Germline CDR1 reads SGHTA; CDR2 reads FQGTGA. Germline trimming cut 0 bases from V and 8 bases from J; bases unmatched to any gene: 6. Complete variable domain (other parts from reference TRBV7-3 and TRBJ2-3): GAGVSQTPSNKVTEKGKYVELRCDPISGHTALYWYRQSLGQGPEFLIYFQGTGAADDSGLPNDRFFAVRPEGSVSTLKIQRTERGDSAVYLCASSLTGQGLGTQYFGPGTRLTVL.

The J gene is TRBJ2-1, the V gene TRBV5-1, with 9 positions matching TRBD2. With 4 bases clipped from V and 4 bases from J, the junction kept 6 bases outside the gene matches. In germline, CDR1 is SGHRS, CDR2 YFSETQ. There are 15 residues in the CDR3. The CDR3 DNA follows: TGCGCCAGCAGCCTCCGGAGCGGGGGGTACAATGAGCAGTTCTTC. Its translation is CASSLRSGGYNEQFF. The variable domain in full, completed from reference TRBV5-1 and TRBJ2-1, reads KAGVTQTPRYLIKTRGQQVTLSCSPISGHRSVSWYQQTPGQGLQFLFEYFSETQRNKGNFPGRFSGRQFSNSRSEMNVSTLELGDSALYLCASSLRSGGYNEQFFGPGTRLTVL.

The chain carries TRBV6-5 and TRBJ2-7; D is unclear. The CDR3 runs 15 residues. The V gene lost 0 bases and the J gene lost 0 bases, with 9 bases spanning the gap. Germline lookup yields CDR1 MNHEY and CDR2 SVGAGI. The CDR3 spells CASSYSIVNSYEQYF. CDR3 bases: TGTGCCAGCAGTTACTCGATAGTCAACTCCTACGAGCAGTACTTC.

The CDR3 bases are TGCGCCAGCAGCCAAGATCGATGGGGGGGCCAGCCCCAGCATTTT. Translation gives CASSQDRWGGQPQHF. V gene TRBV4-3 combines with J gene TRBJ1-5; weak D call: TRBD1 (6 bases). The CDR3 contains 15 residues. Deletions cut 0 bases from V and 7 bases from J, with 13 bases between. Germline CDR1 is LGHNA and CDR2 is YSLEER.

J is TRBJ2-2 and V is TRBV7-2; tentative D call: TRBD2 (6 bases). There are 15 residues in the CDR3. CDR1 is SGHTA and CDR2 is FQGNSA in the germline V gene. The germline V and J ends were trimmed by 5 bases and 2 bases, with 12 bases remaining between them. The CDR3 sequence is CASSTREFNTGELFF. The DNA for the CDR3 is TGTGCCAGCAGCACACGGGAGTTTAACACCGGGGAGCTGTTTTTT.

V is TRBV7-2 and J is TRBJ2-2; D not resolved. V was shortened by 3 bases and J by 6 bases, with 2 bases between the two germline ends. Germline CDR1 and CDR2: SGHTA and FQGNSA. This CDR3 has 11 residues. The CDR3, as DNA: TGTGCCAGCAGCTTTCCCGGGGAGCTGTTTTTT. It translates to CASSFPGELFF.

This clone was observed a single time. The genes are TRBV2 and TRBJ2-5; 13 bases are shared with TRBD2. CDR1 is SNHLY and CDR2 is FYNNEI in the germline V gene. Germline trimming cut 4 bases from V and 4 bases from J; bases unmatched to any gene: 3. The CDR3 totals 15 residues. CDR3 nucleotide sequence: TGTGCCAGCAGTGCACTAGCGGGAGGGGGAGAGACCCAGTACTTC. This gives the protein CASSALAGGGETQYF.

This sequence joins TRBV7-2 and TRBJ1-5; no clear D. Trimming stripped 1 base from V and 5 bases from J, with 9 bases between. There are 14 residues in the CDR3. Germline assignment: CDR1 SGHTA and CDR2 FQGNSA. The CDR3, as DNA: TGTGCCAGCAGCTTAGGCAGGACCTATCAGCCCCAGCATTTT. Residues: CASSLGRTYQPQHF. Combining the CDR3 with reference TRBV7-2 and TRBJ1-5 gives the whole variable domain GAGVSQSPSNKVTEKGKDVELRCDPISGHTALYWYRQSLGQGLEFLIYFQGNSAPDKSGLPSDRFSAERTGGSVSTLTIQRTQQEDSAVYLCASSLGRTYQPQHFGDGTRLSIL.

V and J are TRBV18 and TRBJ2-7; TRBD1 agrees at 8 bases. This CDR3 spans 15 amino acids. Trimming cost V 4 bases and J 0 bases; bases outside gene matches: 5. Germline loops: CDR1 KGHSH, CDR2 LQKENI. CDR3 bases: TGTGCCAGCTCACAGGGAACAGGGGGCTCCTACGAGCAGTACTTC. Its protein is CASSQGTGGSYEQYF.

This chain links TRBV19 with TRBJ2-2, with TRBD2 matching 13 bases. In germline, CDR1 is LNHDA, CDR2 SQIVND (reference sequence). The CDR3 is made up of 16 amino acids. J was trimmed by 5 bases and V by 3 bases; bases with no gene match: 3. The CDR3 nucleotides are TGTGCCAGTAGTATGGGACTAGCGGGACGGACCGGGGAGCTGTTTTTT. This sequence encodes CASSMGLAGRTGELFF.

The chain uses TRBV25-1 and TRBJ1-5; D gene ambiguous. The V gene lost 6 bases and the J gene lost 2 bases, with 8 bases spanning the gap. CDR1 and CDR2 from the germline V gene are MGHDK and SYGVNS. The CDR3 is 13 residues long. CDR3 sequence (DNA): TGTGCCAGCAGACTTTCGGGCAATCAGCCCCAGCATTTT. Its translation is CASRLSGNQPQHF.

V usage is TRBV9 and J usage is TRBJ2-4; 10 nucleotides line up with TRBD2. The germline gives CDR1 SGDLS, CDR2 YYNGEE. This CDR3 comprises 17 residues. The J segment lost 1 base and the V segment lost 0 bases, leaving 4 bases of the junction unmatched. In nucleotides, the CDR3 is TGTGCCAGCAGCGTAGAGGGTAGCGGGAGGGCCAAAAACATTCAGTACTTC. Its translation: CASSVEGSGRAKNIQYF.

The chain employs TRBV19 and TRBJ2-1; D unclear. V was cut by 1 base and J by 10 bases, with 11 bases left in between. From germline, CDR1 is LNHDA and CDR2 SQIVND (reference sequence). The CDR3 consists of 13 residues. The CDR3 nucleotides read TGTGCCAGTAGTATAGGCGGCCGGCGGGAGCAGTTCTTC. Encoded protein: CASSIGGRREQFF.

The gene calls are TRBV28 and TRBJ2-7, with 11 bases lining up with TRBD2. The CDR3 runs 15 residues. V lost 5 bases to trimming and J lost 3 bases; unmatched junction nucleotides: 6. Germline V gene lookup returns CDR1 MDHEN and CDR2 SYDVKM. CDR3 region: CASSGFGTSGYEQYF. The DNA for the CDR3 is TGTGCCAGCAGTGGGTTCGGGACTAGCGGCTACGAGCAGTACTTC. Drawing the rest from reference TRBV28 and TRBJ2-7, the complete variable domain is DVKVTQSSRYLVKRTGEKVFLECVQDMDHENMFWYRQDPGLGLRLIYFSYDVKMKEKGDIPEGYSVSREKKERFSLILESASTNQTSMYLCASSGFGTSGYEQYFGPGTRLTVT.

The chain couples TRBV4-3 to TRBJ2-7, with a weak D call TRBD1 (5 bases). Germline CDR1 and CDR2: LGHNA and YSLEER. With 4 bases removed from V and 3 bases from J, the gap between germline ends came to 13 bases. CDR3 size: 14 residues. CDR3 nucleotide sequence: TGCGCCAGCAGCCTAGGGCCCCAGGGCTACGAGCAGTACTTC. This translates into CASSLGPQGYEQYF.

The CDR3 DNA sequence: TGCGCCAGCAGTGAGGCCTTGAAGGGCTCGCAGTACTTC. Translating gives CASSEALKGSQYF. This rearrangement joins TRBV10-2 to TRBJ2-7; the D is unclear. Germline CDR1 is WSHSY and CDR2 is SAAADI. V was trimmed by 2 bases and J by 9 bases, leaving 14 bases between them. The CDR3 totals 13 residues.

V and J are TRBV4-3 and TRBJ2-4, with D perhaps TRBD2 (6 bases). V was trimmed by 1 base and J by 6 bases, leaving 13 bases between them. CDR3 length equals 15 residues. Germline V gene sequence: CDR1 LGHNA, CDR2 YSLEER. The CDR3 sequence is CASSQVWGLRNIQYF. CDR3 sequence (DNA): TGCGCCAGCAGCCAAGTGTGGGGACTGAGAAACATTCAGTACTTC.

The chain joins TRBV2 to TRBJ1-2, with 9 bases lining up with TRBD1. J gave up 7 bases and V 6 bases, and 12 bases lay outside the gene matches. This CDR3 comprises 15 residues. CDR1 and CDR2 from the germline V gene are SNHLY and FYNNEI. This chain's CDR3 is CASRNPHRGHGGYTF. CDR3 bases: TGTGCCAGCAGGAACCCACACAGGGGGCACGGTGGCTACACCTTC.

The chain joins TRBV9 to TRBJ1-2; D might be TRBD1 (5 bases). Germline-derived CDR1 and CDR2 are SGDLS and YYNGEE. The CDR3 consists of 13 residues. V lost 4 bases and J 7 bases, leaving 14 bases between the germline ends. This CDR3 reads CASSPGGASGYTF. For the CDR3, the DNA is TGTGCCAGCAGCCCGGGAGGGGCTAGTGGCTACACCTTC.

V usage is TRBV29-1 and J usage is TRBJ2-5; no reliable D call. Germline loops: CDR1 SQVTM, CDR2 ANQGSEA. The CDR3 totals 14 residues. Trimming pared 7 bases from V and 1 base from J, leaving 16 bases between. CDR3 bases: TGCAGCGCCCCCGGGCAGAATCTCCAAGAGACCCAGTACTTC. Translation: CSAPGQNLQETQYF.

The chain joins TRBV4-2 to TRBJ2-1, with 7 bases that match TRBD2. V shed 1 base and J 0 bases; nucleotides not matched to a gene: 9. CDR3 length: 18 amino acids. Germline CDR1 and CDR2: LGHNA and YNFKEQ. The CDR3 DNA is TGTGCCAGCAGCCAAGGATTAAGCGGGATGGGCTCCTACAATGAGCAGTTCTTC. Protein sequence: CASSQGLSGMGSYNEQFF.

The chain couples TRBV6-5 to TRBJ2-7; TRBD1 agrees at 7 bases. Germline V gives CDR1 MNHEY, CDR2 SVGAGI. This CDR3 has 14 amino acids. Trimming cost V 1 base and J 5 bases; bases outside gene matches: 5. The DNA for the CDR3 is TGTGCCAGCAGTTACTTACAGGGGTTCGACGAGCAGTACTTC. Amino acids: CASSYLQGFDEQYF.

The V call is TRBV29-1, the J call TRBJ1-2; TRBD1 matches 8 bases. The CDR3 has 14 residues. Unmatched junction bases numbered 9, after V lost 5 bases and J lost 4 bases. Germline lookup yields CDR1 SQVTM and CDR2 ANQGSEA. CDR3 sequence: CSVYFRDRRYGYTF. The DNA for the CDR3 is TGCAGCGTTTACTTCCGGGACAGGCGCTATGGCTACACCTTC.

This rearrangement joins TRBV21-1 to TRBJ2-7; the table's D call of TRBD1 was not tested on the DNA. TRBV21-1 is given as a pseudogene. The length of the CDR3 is 15 residues. The CDR3 nucleotides are TGTGCCAGCAGCAAAGTCGACAGGAGCTCCTACGAGCAGTACTTC. Its protein is CASSKVDRSSYEQYF.

V and J are TRBV7-9 and TRBJ1-5, with 7 bases that match TRBD1. This CDR3 comprises 16 residues. The V and J ends lost 4 bases and 8 bases, in that order; junction bases with no gene match: 14. Germline V gene sequence: CDR1 SEHNR, CDR2 FQNEAQ (reference sequence). As DNA, the CDR3 is TGTGCCAGCAGCTCTCGACAGGGAGGGGTGGGGGAGCCCCAGCATTTT. It encodes CASSSRQGGVGEPQHF. Full variable domain (outside the CDR3, taken from reference TRBV7-9 and TRBJ1-5): DTGVSQNPRHKITKRGQNVTFRCDPISEHNRLYWYRQTLGQGPEFLTYFQNEAQLEKSRLLSDRFSAERPKGSFSTLEIQRTEQGDSAMYLCASSSRQGGVGEPQHFGDGTRLSIL.